This TCR beta chain was documented in a study of post-analysis software for immune sequencing data. Overall study results and limits: Those with multiple sclerosis, the patient group, showed significantly lower normalized Chao1 diversity than controls. Elevated frequency relative to controls characterized roughly five TRBV segments in patients, TRBV5-6, TRBV5-1 and TRBV20-1 among them.

The CDR3 totals 15 residues. Trimming left V 1 base short and J 7 bases short, with 15 bases between. Germline CDR1 is SGHRS and CDR2 is YFSETQ. cDNA libraries of TCR beta carried unique molecular identifiers. TCRdb passed the PCR reads through MiXCR, listing each CDR3 protein once. The profile shows 700,000 to 800,000 distinct CDR3 sequences, 25% to 30% of them singletons. Turning to this clonotype: The antigen remains undetermined.

The TCR comes from a girl aged 10 to 17 with multiple sclerosis. Sequenced input: blood. The gene calls are TRBV5-1 and TRBJ2-1, with D tentatively TRBD2 (6 bases). CDR3 sequence: CASSLLEGVGNEQFF. The CDR3 DNA is TGCGCCAGCAGCTTGTTGGAGGGAGTGGGTAATGAGCAGTTCTTC.